One and the same sample provided the 10 T cell receptor beta chains below, sequenced in a study of cytomegalovirus exposure and HLA in healthy donors. PCR employed 60 Vbeta and 13 Jbeta primers. Here immunoSEQ multiplex PCR was the method, and the copy in TCRdb shows in-frame clones only, minus some. Of approximately 150,000 clones listed, roughly two thirds are singletons. The sequenced material came from PBMCs. The receptors originated from a woman in her thirties in good health and CMV-seronegative.

This clone occurred once. The rearrangement uses TRBV18 and TRBJ2-1, with 13 bases aligning to TRBD2. Germline-derived CDR1 and CDR2 are KGHSH and LQKENI. The CDR3 contains 17 residues. Trimming removed 3 bases from V and 2 bases from J; junction bases left unmatched: 4. The CDR3 sequence is CASSPGTSGNPYNEQFF. The CDR3 region has the DNA TGTGCCAGCTCACCCGGGACTAGCGGGAATCCCTACAATGAGCAGTTCTTC.

V gene TRBV7-9 combines with J gene TRBJ2-1; 7 nucleotides agree with TRBD2. Germline-derived CDR1 and CDR2 are SEHNR and FQNEAQ (reference sequence). CDR3 length: 16 amino acids. The J segment lost 7 bases and the V segment lost 5 bases, leaving 14 bases of the junction unmatched. CDR3 in amino acids: CASSPLGGEGLNEQFF. In DNA, the CDR3 is TGTGCCAGCAGCCCGCTTGGGGGGGAGGGCCTAAATGAGCAGTTCTTC.

This clone showed up just once. The chain has TRBV6-5 and TRBJ2-7; a weak D match, TRBD1 (6 bases). Between the trimmed V and J ends, which lost 5 bases and 5 bases, there was a span of 10 bases. Germline lookup yields CDR1 MNHEY and CDR2 SVGAGI. The CDR3 loop spans 12 amino acids. The CDR3 region has the DNA TGTGCCAGCAGTACAGGGTACGACGAGCAGTACTTC. Amino acids: CASSTGYDEQYF.

V usage is TRBV27 and J usage is TRBJ2-5, with 7 bases aligning to TRBD1. The J call may be faulty, since TRBJ2-7 better matches the DNA end. This CDR3 contains 14 residues. Germline assignment: CDR1 MNHEY and CDR2 SMNVEV (reference sequence). This CDR3 is CASSLWGTEGEQYF. CDR3 nucleotide sequence: TGTGCCAGCAGTTTATGGGGGACAGAGGGCGAGCAGTACTTC.

V usage is TRBV30 and J usage is TRBJ2-3, with D uncertain. V was pared by 4 bases and J by 5 bases, with 10 bases between. Germline CDR1 reads GTSNPN; CDR2 reads SVGIG (reference sequence). This CDR3 is 12 amino acids long. The CDR3 DNA follows: TGTGCCTGGACTGTTGACTTAGATACGCAGTATTTT. Translated: CAWTVDLDTQYF.

The chain combines TRBV30 with TRBJ1-3, with D possibly TRBD1 on 6 matching bases. V was cut by 4 bases and J by 0 bases, with 16 bases left in between. Per the germline V gene, CDR1 is GTSNPN and CDR2 is SVGIG (reference sequence). The CDR3 is 16 amino acids. CDR3 region: CAWMGGRGSSGNTIYF. The CDR3 region has the DNA TGTGCCTGGATGGGTGGGAGGGGGTCCTCTGGAAACACCATATATTTT.

V usage is TRBV27 and J usage is TRBJ2-1; 9 bases align to TRBD2. The CDR3 is made up of 13 amino acids. The V gene end was trimmed by 6 bases and the J gene end by 4 bases; junction bases not matched to a gene: 1. Germline lookup yields CDR1 MNHEY and CDR2 SMNVEV (reference sequence). The CDR3 here is CASRTSGYNEQFF. CDR3 sequence (DNA): TGTGCCAGCAGGACTAGCGGTTACAATGAGCAGTTCTTC.

This sequence joins TRBV6-5 and TRBJ1-1, with 11 nucleotides matching TRBD1. V lost 6 bases and J lost 7; bases outside the gene matches: 7. The CDR3 runs to 14 residues. Germline V lookup: CDR1 MNHEY, CDR2 SVGAGI. The CDR3 spells CASSRGQGALEAFF. CDR3 bases: TGTGCCAGCAGCCGAGGACAGGGGGCGCTTGAAGCTTTCTTT.

V gene TRBV7-9 combines with J gene TRBJ2-1, with 7 bases aligning to TRBD2. V shed 8 bases, J shed 7 bases, and the junction held 5 bases outside the gene matches. Germline V gives CDR1 SEHNR, CDR2 FQNEAQ (reference sequence). The CDR3 consists of 12 residues. The CDR3 DNA reads TGTGCCAGCGGGAGGGCAGGGAATGAGCAGTTCTTC. It yields the protein CASGRAGNEQFF.

The chain links TRBV30 to TRBJ2-3, with a tentative D call TRBD1 (5 bases). The CDR3 has 10 amino acids. Trimming took off 8 bases at V and 7 bases at J, with 10 bases between the two ends. From germline, CDR1 is GTSNPN and CDR2 SVGIG (reference sequence). In DNA form, the CDR3 reads TGTGCCGGGGCTGGAAATACGCAGTATTTT. It codes for CAGAGNTQYF.